Detailed here is one T cell receptor (beta chain). CDR1 and CDR2 (germline): MNHNS, SASEGT. Trimming took off 4 bases at V and 8 bases at J, with 17 bases between the two ends. This CDR3 spans 14 amino acids. The entry originates in a study of cytomegalovirus exposure and HLA in healthy donors. The PCR contained 60 Vbeta and 13 Jbeta primers. Libraries were prepared by immunoSEQ multiplex PCR; TCRdb keeps only in-frame clonotypes and omits some of them. This sample lists about 110,000 clones; its ten largest clones have 3.7%. This rearrangement joins TRBV6-1 to TRBJ1-2; the D gene is possibly TRBD1 (5 bases). The sequencing input was PBMCs. This clonotype was sampled from a man aged 25 to 45 in good health and CMV-seronegative. The CDR3: CASSVRGKNGGYTF. In nucleotides, the CDR3 is TGTGCCAGCAGTGTTAGGGGTAAAAATGGGGGCTACACCTTC.